Sequencing of this T cell receptor (beta chain) was carried out in a study of cytomegalovirus exposure and HLA in healthy donors. Study-level points and caveats: Cytomegalovirus-associated status was assigned to some 180 TCR beta chains. Some V segments could not be told apart, so they were left out, TRBV6-2 and TRBV6-3 among them. Follow-up analysis found HLA locus-dependent TCR association rates, highest for DRB1 and lowest for HLA-C. Reports credit the classifier with highly specific, highly sensitive diagnosis of cytomegalovirus status.

This clone appeared a few times. What it binds is unknown. V lost 6 bases and J 0 bases, leaving 6 bases between the germline ends. Germline CDR1 MNHEY, CDR2 SVGAGI. The CDR3 is made up of 13 amino acids. Use of 60 Vbeta and 13 Jbeta primers characterized the PCR. Produced via immunoSEQ multiplex PCR; TCRdb's table is partial and in-frame only. The sample consists of 200,000 to 250,000 clones, more than 65% of them appearing once. The rearrangement links TRBV6-5 to TRBJ1-3; the D is unclear. Source material: PBMCs. The source of this sequence is a woman aged 25 to 39 in good health and CMV-seronegative. CDR3 in amino acids: CASREASGNTIYF. CDR3 DNA: TGTGCCAGCAGAGAGGCCTCTGGAAACACCATATATTTT.